This is a list of T cell receptor beta chains from one sample in a study of PD-1 blockade in classical Hodgkin lymphoma. The assay was immunoSEQ multiplex PCR, and TCRdb's table has in-frame clones only and misses some. This sample has some 27,000 clones; around 80% occur once, and the top ten carry around 15%. Specimen: peripheral blood mononuclear cells (PBMCs), collected before the fourth cycle of nivolumab. Source of these receptors: a human donor with classical Hodgkin lymphoma. The CDR3 runs from the conserved cysteine through the conserved F or W. The D gene is left open where the match is weak. The size entry is marked missing in some rows and otherwise reads once, few, many or a size class.

clone_size: .
d_call: TRBD2
v_call: TRBV15
j_call: TRBJ2-1
cdr3_aa: CATSRSLAGGGRDEQFF
cdr3_nt: TGTGCCACCAGCAGATCATTAGCGGGAGGAGGGCGCGATGAGCAGTTCTTC

clone_size: .
d_call: .
v_call: TRBV10-3
j_call: TRBJ2-7
cdr3_aa: CAISESRYRYEQYF
cdr3_nt: TGTGCCATCAGTGAGTCCCGTTACCGCTACGAGCAGTACTTC

clone_size: .
d_call: .
v_call: TRBV5-1
j_call: TRBJ1-1
cdr3_aa: CASSSGVGSTEAFF
cdr3_nt: TGCGCCAGCAGCTCGGGGGTGGGGAGCACTGAAGCTTTCTTT

clone_size: .
d_call: .
v_call: TRBV21-1
j_call: TRBJ2-1
cdr3_aa: CASSKLGWIMVAGGKSSYNEQFF
cdr3_nt: TGTGCCAGCAGCAAATTGGGGTGGATCATGGTAGCGGGAGGGAAAAGCTCCTACAATGAGCAGTTCTTC

clone_size: .
d_call: .
v_call: TRBV7-2
j_call: TRBJ2-7
cdr3_aa: CASSFGAPYEQYF
cdr3_nt: TGTGCCAGCAGCTTCGGGGCCCCCTACGAGCAGTACTTC

clone_size: few
d_call: TRBD2
v_call: TRBV5-8
j_call: TRBJ2-7
cdr3_aa: CASSSGISGRVPYEQYF
cdr3_nt: TGTGCCAGCAGCTCTGGGATTAGCGGGAGGGTGCCCTACGAGCAGTACTTC

clone_size: few
d_call: .
v_call: TRBV2
j_call: TRBJ2-7
cdr3_aa: CASSSGTGAGTRSSEQYF
cdr3_nt: TGTGCCAGCAGTTCCGGGACAGGTGCCGGGACTAGGAGTAGCGAGCAGTACTTC

clone_size: few
d_call: .
v_call: TRBV29-1
j_call: TRBJ1-1
cdr3_aa: CSVEGGGGITEAFF
cdr3_nt: TGCAGCGTTGAAGGAGGGGGTGGGATCACTGAAGCTTTCTTT

clone_size: .
d_call: TRBD1
v_call: TRBV29-1
j_call: TRBJ2-7
cdr3_aa: CSVYRGNEQYF
cdr3_nt: TGCAGCGTTTACAGGGGCAACGAGCAGTACTTC

clone_size: .
d_call: .
v_call: TRBV5-1
j_call: TRBJ1-2
cdr3_aa: CATSQGVGYGYTF
cdr3_nt: TGCGCCACCTCCCAAGGGGTTGGATATGGCTACACCTTC

clone_size: .
d_call: .
v_call: TRBV5-1
j_call: TRBJ1-1
cdr3_aa: CASSSAQGQNTEAFF
cdr3_nt: TGCGCCAGCAGCTCCGCACAGGGACAGAACACTGAAGCTTTCTTT

clone_size: .
d_call: .
v_call: TRBV6-6
j_call: TRBJ1-5
cdr3_aa: CASSRGGDVQPQHF
cdr3_nt: TGTGCCAGCAGTCGAGGGGGGGACGTCCAGCCCCAGCATTTT

clone_size: .
d_call: .
v_call: TRBV5-4
j_call: TRBJ1-1
cdr3_aa: CASSLAGAYTEAFF
cdr3_nt: TGTGCCAGCAGCTTGGCAGGGGCATACACTGAAGCTTTCTTT

clone_size: .
d_call: .
v_call: TRBV27
j_call: TRBJ2-2
cdr3_aa: CASSFLKTNTGELFF
cdr3_nt: TGTGCCAGCAGTTTTCTCAAGACTAACACCGGGGAGCTGTTTTTT

clone_size: .
d_call: .
v_call: TRBV5-1
j_call: TRBJ2-7
cdr3_aa: CASSLDPATSSYEQYF
cdr3_nt: TGCGCCAGCAGCTTGGACCCAGCGACAAGCTCCTACGAGCAGTACTTC

clone_size: .
d_call: .
v_call: TRBV18
j_call: TRBJ2-5
cdr3_aa: CASSPRGGARTQETQYF
cdr3_nt: TGTGCCAGCTCCCCTAGGGGCGGAGCAAGAACTCAAGAGACCCAGTACTTC

clone_size: once
d_call: TRBD2
v_call: TRBV7-9
j_call: TRBJ2-3
cdr3_aa: CASSLALGRDTQYF
cdr3_nt: TGTGCCAGCAGCTTAGCGCTCGGGAGGGATACGCAGTATTTT

clone_size: .
d_call: .
v_call: TRBV11-3
j_call: TRBJ2-5
cdr3_aa: CASSLDGETQYF
cdr3_nt: TGTGCCAGCAGCTTAGACGGAGAGACCCAGTACTTC

clone_size: .
d_call: .
v_call: TRBV28
j_call: TRBJ1-5
cdr3_aa: CASSLYGKDSNQPQHF
cdr3_nt: TGTGCCAGCAGTTTATACGGCAAGGATAGCAATCAGCCCCAGCATTTT

clone_size: .
d_call: TRBD1
v_call: TRBV19
j_call: TRBJ1-5
cdr3_aa: CASTPGTGSSNQPQHF
cdr3_nt: TGTGCCAGTACCCCCGGGACAGGAAGTAGCAATCAGCCCCAGCATTTT

clone_size: .
d_call: .
v_call: TRBV10-3
j_call: TRBJ2-7
cdr3_aa: CAISEGTTEQYF
cdr3_nt: TGTGCCATCAGTGAAGGGACAACCGAGCAGTACTTC

clone_size: .
d_call: TRBD2
v_call: TRBV23-1
j_call: TRBJ2-7
cdr3_aa: CASSQSRETNGTRFSEQYF
cdr3_nt: TGCGCCAGCAGTCAATCCCGGGAGACAAACGGGACTAGATTTTCCGAGCAGTACTTC

clone_size: .
d_call: .
v_call: TRBV29-1
j_call: TRBJ2-1
cdr3_aa: CSIEDLSLLRVGEQFF
cdr3_nt: TGCAGCATTGAAGATCTTTCCCTCCTACGGGTGGGTGAGCAGTTCTTC

clone_size: once
d_call: TRBD1
v_call: TRBV25-1
j_call: TRBJ1-3
cdr3_aa: CASSQTGLTSGNTIYF
cdr3_nt: TGTGCCAGCAGTCAGACAGGGCTTACCTCTGGAAACACCATATATTTT

clone_size: .
d_call: TRBD1
v_call: TRBV27
j_call: TRBJ2-7
cdr3_aa: CASTRTGLLGEQYF
cdr3_nt: TGTGCCAGCACCCGGACAGGCCTCCTAGGGGAGCAGTACTTC

clone_size: .
d_call: TRBD2
v_call: TRBV7-2
j_call: TRBJ2-3
cdr3_aa: CASSSKPRLAGADTQYF
cdr3_nt: TGTGCCAGCAGCTCAAAGCCCAGGCTAGCGGGAGCTGATACGCAGTATTTT

clone_size: .
d_call: .
v_call: TRBV7-2
j_call: TRBJ2-5
cdr3_aa: CASSLARRGGQETQYF
cdr3_nt: TGTGCCAGCAGCTTAGCGCGCAGGGGAGGGCAAGAGACCCAGTACTTC

clone_size: once
d_call: TRBD1
v_call: TRBV5-4
j_call: TRBJ2-5
cdr3_aa: CASSSRGGQDQETQYF
cdr3_nt: TGTGCCAGCAGCTCGCGAGGCGGACAGGACCAAGAGACCCAGTACTTC

clone_size: .
d_call: .
v_call: TRBV5-6
j_call: TRBJ1-3
cdr3_aa: CASSWTVSSGNTIYF
cdr3_nt: TGTGCCAGCAGCTGGACCGTAAGCTCTGGAAACACCATATATTTT

clone_size: .
d_call: .
v_call: TRBV28
j_call: TRBJ2-5
cdr3_aa: CASTTTYRYQETQYF
cdr3_nt: TGTGCCAGCACAACAACCTACCGGTACCAAGAGACCCAGTACTTC

clone_size: .
d_call: TRBD1
v_call: TRBV28
j_call: TRBJ2-7
cdr3_aa: CASSPTGGRREQYF
cdr3_nt: TGTGCCAGCAGTCCAACAGGGGGGAGGCGCGAGCAGTACTTC